These T cell receptor beta chains were read from a single sample in a study of blood T cell repertoires in COVID-19. TCRdb's table, derived via immunoSEQ multiplex PCR, lists solely in-frame clones and lacks some. This sample has approximately 190,000 clones; about 83% occur once, and the top ten carry less than 6.5%. The specimen sequenced was peripheral blood. The receptors derive from a woman between 70 and 85 years old with active or convalescent COVID-19. Both conserved end residues are trimmed from each CDR3.

TRBV5-1	TRBJ2-5	ASSLAGLAGRQETQY
TRBV10-1	TRBJ2-1	ASSESGIYNEQF
TRBV5-1	TRBJ2-5	ASSLGDYQETQY
TRBV5-1	TRBJ2-7	ASSLGRGGRGEQY
TRBV27	TRBJ2-5	ASSQKVGSGVETQY
TRBV5-4	TRBJ2-7	ASSVRLVSSYEQY
TRBV6-5	TRBJ1-3	ASSYYQGNGENTIY
TRBV9	TRBJ2-5	ASSGGGETQY
TRBV3-1/TRBV3-2	TRBJ2-3	ASSSHAVGGGTDTQY
TRBV7-3	TRBJ1-6	ASSPGSYNSPLH
TRBV19	TRBJ2-7	ASSPGRNYEQY
TRBV7-8	TRBJ2-3	ASSLVIAGRLDTQY
TRBV4-1	TRBJ2-7	ASSLGREGLYEQY
TRBV6-1	TRBJ1-1	ASSEGGLAF
TRBV5-1	TRBJ1-1	ASSWTGGAETEAF
TRBV6-5	TRBJ2-3	ASSYFATSSTDTQY
TRBV5-1	TRBJ2-7	ASSRKTGGLGEQY
TRBV19	TRBJ2-7	ASSRFRGTYEQY
TRBV5-5	TRBJ2-6	ASSLGQSSGANVLT
TRBV19	TRBJ1-4	ASTDRGLAEKLF
TRBV30	TRBJ2-3	ASTGGLADTQY
TRBV9	TRBJ2-1	ASTPGGSGEQF
TRBV18	TRBJ1-6	ASSPDQGWNSPLH
TRBV18	TRBJ2-1	ASSPLGTSGGSEQF
TRBV5-1	TRBJ2-5	ASSDPRGVETQY
TRBV6-5	TRBJ1-2	ASSERGGNYGYT
TRBV18	TRBJ1-6	ASSPDGGSNSPLH
TRBV6-5	TRBJ2-1	ASSPLNEQF
TRBV5-1	TRBJ1-6	ASSLEGLENSPLH
TRBV4-1	TRBJ2-7	ASSQDRASGRAKGYEQY
TRBV15	TRBJ2-7	ATSEENRGNYEQY
TRBV6-5	TRBJ1-1	ASTEVQGVTEAF
TRBV4-1	TRBJ1-1	ASSQESWREAF
TRBV6-5	TRBJ1-5	ASSLTGEHQPQH
TRBV6-5	TRBJ1-5	ASSSDRDRPQH
TRBV24-1	TRBJ2-7	ATSDFGTGLLKQY
TRBV30	TRBJ2-7	AWSVRYEQY
TRBV28	TRBJ1-1	ASSFISGDRGRGEAF
TRBV20-1	TRBJ2-7	SASVLAGPDEQY
TRBV19	TRBJ1-1	ASGLGQTMNTEAF
TRBV28	TRBJ1-6	ASSSPGTGFSPLH
TRBV9	TRBJ2-7	ASSPSSGTLYEQY
TRBV11-1	TRBJ2-1	ASSPKRNSYNEQF
TRBV9	TRBJ1-5	ASSGSTGDNQPQH
TRBV9	TRBJ2-5	ASSVAGQVGVETQY
TRBV28	TRBJ1-5	ASTRDRGENQPQH
TRBV28	TRBJ2-3	ASLTSLADTQY
TRBV30	TRBJ1-5	AWSVRGGIGNQPQH
TRBV2	TRBJ2-3	ASSPGGTGDTQY
TRBV28	TRBJ2-1	ASSLRVGGRVGSYNEQF